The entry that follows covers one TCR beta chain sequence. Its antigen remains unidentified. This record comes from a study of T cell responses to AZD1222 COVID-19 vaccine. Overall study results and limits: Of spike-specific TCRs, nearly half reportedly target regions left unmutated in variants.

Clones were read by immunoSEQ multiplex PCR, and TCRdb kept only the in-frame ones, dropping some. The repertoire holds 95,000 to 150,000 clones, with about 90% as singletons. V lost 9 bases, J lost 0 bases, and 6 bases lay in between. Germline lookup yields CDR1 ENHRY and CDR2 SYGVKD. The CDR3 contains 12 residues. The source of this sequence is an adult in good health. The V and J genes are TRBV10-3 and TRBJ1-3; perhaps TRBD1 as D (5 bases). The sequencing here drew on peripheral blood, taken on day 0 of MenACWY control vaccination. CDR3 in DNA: TGTGCCATAGGGACCTCTGGAAACACCATATATTTT. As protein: CAIGTSGNTIYF.